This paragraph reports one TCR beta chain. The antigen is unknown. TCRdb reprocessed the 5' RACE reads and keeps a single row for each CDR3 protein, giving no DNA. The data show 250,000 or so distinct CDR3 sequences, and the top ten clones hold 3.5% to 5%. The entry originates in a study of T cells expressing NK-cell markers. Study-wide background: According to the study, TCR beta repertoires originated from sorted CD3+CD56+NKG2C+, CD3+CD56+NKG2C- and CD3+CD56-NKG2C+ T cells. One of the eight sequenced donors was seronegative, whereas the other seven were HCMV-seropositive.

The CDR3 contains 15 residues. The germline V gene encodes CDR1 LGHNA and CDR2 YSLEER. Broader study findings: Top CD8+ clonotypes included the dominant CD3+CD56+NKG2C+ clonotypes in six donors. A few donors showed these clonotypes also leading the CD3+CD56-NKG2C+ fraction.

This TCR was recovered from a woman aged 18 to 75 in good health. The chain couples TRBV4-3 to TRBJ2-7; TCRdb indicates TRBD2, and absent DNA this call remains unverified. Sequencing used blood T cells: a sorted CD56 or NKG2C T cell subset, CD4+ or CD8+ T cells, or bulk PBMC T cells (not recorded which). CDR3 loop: CASSQVLAQNYEQYF.